This T cell receptor beta chain was identified during a study of T cell responses to AZD1222 COVID-19 vaccine. Study-wide results and caveats: Clonal diversity may have been underestimated in mostly white British donors.

Assay: immunoSEQ multiplex PCR; the TCRdb copy retains only in-frame clones and omits some. The sample yields 130,000 to 150,000 clones, approximately 90% seen once. Of note for this clone: Its cognate antigen is unknown.

The germline V and J ends were trimmed by 0 bases and 3 bases, with 10 bases remaining between them. The CDR3 spans 14 residues. CDR1 and CDR2 from the germline V gene are SGDLS and YYNGEE. Sequenced material: peripheral blood, taken on day 0 of AZD1222 vaccination. The rearrangement links TRBV9 to TRBJ2-7; D remains unclear. This TCR came from an adult in good health. CDR3 DNA sequence: TGTGCCAGCAGCGTAGGTCCGGGCGGCTACGAGCAGTACTTC. It encodes CASSVGPGGYEQYF. The variable domain in full, with the rest retrieved from reference TRBV9 and TRBJ2-7, is DSGVTQTPKHLITATGQRVTLRCSPRSGDLSVYWYQQSLDQGLQFLIQYYNGEERAKGNILERFSAQQFPDLHSELNLSSLELGDSALYFCASSVGPGGYEQYFGPGTRLTVT.